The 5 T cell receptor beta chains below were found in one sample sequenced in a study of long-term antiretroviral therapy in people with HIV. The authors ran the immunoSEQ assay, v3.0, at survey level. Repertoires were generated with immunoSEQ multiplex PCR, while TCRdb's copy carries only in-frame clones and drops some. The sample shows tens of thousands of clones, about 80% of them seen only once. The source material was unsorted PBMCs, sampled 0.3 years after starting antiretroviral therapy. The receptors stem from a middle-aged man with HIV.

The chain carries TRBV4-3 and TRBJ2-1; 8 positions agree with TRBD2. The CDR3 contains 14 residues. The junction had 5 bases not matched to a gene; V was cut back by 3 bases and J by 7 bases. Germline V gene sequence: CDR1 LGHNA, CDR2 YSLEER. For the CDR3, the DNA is TGCGCCAGCAGCCATCTAGCGGGCGAAAATGAGCAGTTCTTC. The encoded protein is CASSHLAGENEQFF.

The DNA for the CDR3 is TGTGCCAGCATTCGGACAGGCCAAGAGACCCAGTACTTC. Its protein is CASIRTGQETQYF. The chain carries TRBV7-9 and TRBJ2-5; 7 bases agree with TRBD1. The V segment lost 7 bases and the J segment 1 base; nucleotides outside the gene matches: 3. Germline CDR1 and CDR2: SEHNR and FQNEAQ (reference sequence). CDR3 length: 13 amino acids.

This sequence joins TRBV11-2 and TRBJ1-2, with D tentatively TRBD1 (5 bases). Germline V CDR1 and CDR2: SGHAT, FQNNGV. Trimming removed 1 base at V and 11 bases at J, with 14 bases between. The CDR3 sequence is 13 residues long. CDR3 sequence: CASSLGGLASYTF. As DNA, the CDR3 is TGTGCCAGCAGCTTAGGGGGCCTAGCGTCTTACACCTTC.

The DNA for the CDR3 is TGTGCCAGCAGCGGTGGGACAGGGGACTACGAGCAGTACTTC. It codes for CASSGGTGDYEQYF. The chain joins TRBV7-9 to TRBJ2-7, with TRBD1 matching over 10 bases. Trimming took 5 bases from V and 3 from J; bases not matched to a gene: 4. The CDR3 is 14 residues long. Germline V gives CDR1 SEHNR, CDR2 FQNEAQ (reference sequence).

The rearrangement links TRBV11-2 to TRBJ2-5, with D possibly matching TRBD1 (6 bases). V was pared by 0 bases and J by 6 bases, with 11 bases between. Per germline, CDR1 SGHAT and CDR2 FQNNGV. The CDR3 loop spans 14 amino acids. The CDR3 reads CASSLEGGLKTQYF. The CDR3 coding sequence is TGTGCCAGCAGCTTAGAAGGGGGTTTAAAGACCCAGTACTTC.